This TCR beta chain was sequenced for a study of blood T cells in healthy people across ages. Combining a sample-barcoded 5' primer with a J-beta primer mix, a second PCR ran for roughly 7 to 11 cycles. MiXCR, run by TCRdb on the 5' RACE reads, gives a single entry per CDR3 protein. The sample records 600,000 to 900,000 distinct CDR3 sequences, more than 25% being singletons. The trim removed 6 bases at V and 9 bases at J, leaving 11 bases unmatched. The CDR3 totals 14 residues. Findings of the study overall: Lack of knowledge of donor CMV status possibly confounded expanded clonotype changes.

Regarding this clonotype: What it binds is not known.

Another study also made use of these data, one on T cells of mothers and their children. Turning to that study: Samples came from a few healthy Caucasian mothers and their six children. Compared with unrelated pairs, related mother-child pairs had slightly higher, non-significant overlap.

The sample consisted of blood. The source of this sequence is a boy between 10 and 17 years old in good health. The rearrangement uses TRBV12-3 or TRBV12-4 and TRBJ2-5; 9 nucleotides line up with TRBD2. The CDR3 reads CASSPTSGPKAQYF. CDR3 in DNA: TGTGCCAGCAGCCCGACTAGCGGCCCGAAGGCCCAGTACTTC.